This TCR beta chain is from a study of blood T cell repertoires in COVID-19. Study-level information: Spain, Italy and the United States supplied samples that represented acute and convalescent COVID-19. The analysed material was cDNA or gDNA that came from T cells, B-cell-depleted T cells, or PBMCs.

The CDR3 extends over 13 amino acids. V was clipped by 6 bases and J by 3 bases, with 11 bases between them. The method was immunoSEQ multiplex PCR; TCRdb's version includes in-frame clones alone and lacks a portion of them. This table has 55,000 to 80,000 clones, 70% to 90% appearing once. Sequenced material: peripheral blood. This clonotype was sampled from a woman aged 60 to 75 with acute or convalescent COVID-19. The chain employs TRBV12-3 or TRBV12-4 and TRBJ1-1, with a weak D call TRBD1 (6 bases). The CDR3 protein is CASSHGQYTEAFF. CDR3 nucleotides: TGTGCCAGCAGCCACGGACAGTACACTGAAGCTTTCTTT.